This entry describes one TCR beta chain. This sample is drawn from a study of blood T cell repertoires in COVID-19. Using immunoSEQ multiplex PCR, the repertoire was profiled, and TCRdb retains in-frame clones only, with some absent. The top ten hold approximately 4% of the sample, which has about 190,000 clones, approximately 89% seen once. CDR3 size: 12 residues. Losses at the gene ends were 3 bases for V and 14 bases for J; bases not matched to a gene: 7. Germline CDR1 reads LNHDA; CDR2 reads SQIVND (reference sequence). The rearrangement uses TRBV19 and TRBJ2-1; TRBD2 aligns across 7 bases. The specimen sequenced was peripheral blood. The receptor was derived from a woman aged 25 to 45 with acute or convalescent COVID-19. CDR3 coding DNA: TGTGCCAGTAGTATGGCGCGGACTAGGAAGTTCTTC. Translated: CASSMARTRKFF. The full variable domain, its missing parts supplied by reference TRBV19 and TRBJ2-1, is DGGITQSPKYLFRKEGQNVTLSCEQNLNHDAMYWYRQDPGQGLRLIYYSQIVNDFQKGDIAEGYSVSREKKESFPLTVTSAQKNPTAFYLCASSMARTRKFFGPGTRLTVL.